In this sample, the clone carrying this T cell receptor (beta chain) turned up many times. The entry originates in a study of Graves' ophthalmopathy and Graves' hyperthyroidism. The TCR beta CDR3 regions underwent amplification from RNA transcripts. HTBI primers were used in a first-round RT-PCR, which preceded a second-round multiplex PCR. One entry per CDR3 protein, called by TCRdb with MiXCR from the multiplex PCR reads. Among around 470,000 distinct CDR3 sequences listed, 13% to 15% were seen once. Symptoms, serum thyroxine and TRAb, thyroid ultrasound, and orbital computed tomography formed the diagnostic basis. Material for sequencing was blood. The sequence came from a woman in her 30s with Graves' ophthalmopathy.

In DNA form, the CDR3 reads TGTGCCAGCAGCCCAGTGGCGGGTCAGGGGGACAGGGTCTACGAGCAGTACTTC. It is translated as CASSPVAGQGDRVYEQYF. The V gene is TRBV9, the J gene TRBJ2-7; TRBD1 aligns across 9 bases. With V trimmed by 4 bases and J by 3 bases, 17 bases remained unmatched. Germline assignment: CDR1 SGDLS and CDR2 YYNGEE. This CDR3 has 18 amino acids.